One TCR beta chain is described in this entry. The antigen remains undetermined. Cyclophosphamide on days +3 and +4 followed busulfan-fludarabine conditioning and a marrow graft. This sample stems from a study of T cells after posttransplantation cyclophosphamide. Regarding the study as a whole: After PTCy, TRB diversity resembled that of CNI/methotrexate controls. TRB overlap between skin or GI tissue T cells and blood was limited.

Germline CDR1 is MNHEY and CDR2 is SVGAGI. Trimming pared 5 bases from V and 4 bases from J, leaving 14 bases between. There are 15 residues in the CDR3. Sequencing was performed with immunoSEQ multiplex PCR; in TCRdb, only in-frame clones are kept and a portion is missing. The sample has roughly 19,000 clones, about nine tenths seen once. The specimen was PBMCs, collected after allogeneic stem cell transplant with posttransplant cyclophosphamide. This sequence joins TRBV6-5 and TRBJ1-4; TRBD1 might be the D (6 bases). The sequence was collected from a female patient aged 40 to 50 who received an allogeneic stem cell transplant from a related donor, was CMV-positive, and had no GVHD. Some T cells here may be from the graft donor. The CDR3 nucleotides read TGTGCCAGCAGTAACACCAGGGGAAGTAATGAAAAACTGTTTTTT. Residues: CASSNTRGSNEKLFF.